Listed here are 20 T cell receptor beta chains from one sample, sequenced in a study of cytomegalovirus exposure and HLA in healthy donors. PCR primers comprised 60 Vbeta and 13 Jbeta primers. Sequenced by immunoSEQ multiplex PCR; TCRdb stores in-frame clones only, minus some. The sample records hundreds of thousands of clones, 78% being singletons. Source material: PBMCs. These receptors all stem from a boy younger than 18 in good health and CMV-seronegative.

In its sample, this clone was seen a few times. The CDR3 coding sequence is TGCGCCAGCAGCTGGCCCCGACAGGGACCTCCTTACGAGCAGTACTTC. The encoded protein is CASSWPRQGPPYEQYF. This rearrangement joins TRBV5-1 to TRBJ2-7; 7 bases are a match to TRBD1. J was trimmed by 4 bases and V by 3 bases; bases with no gene match: 13. This CDR3 spans 16 amino acids. Germline CDR1 reads SGHRS; CDR2 reads YFSETQ.

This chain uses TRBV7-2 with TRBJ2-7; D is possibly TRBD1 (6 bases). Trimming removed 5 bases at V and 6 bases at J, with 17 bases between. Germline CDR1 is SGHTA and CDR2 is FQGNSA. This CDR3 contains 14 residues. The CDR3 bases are TGTGCCAGCAGCGCGAACAGGGTGGGGATCGAGCAGTACTTC. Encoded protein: CASSANRVGIEQYF.

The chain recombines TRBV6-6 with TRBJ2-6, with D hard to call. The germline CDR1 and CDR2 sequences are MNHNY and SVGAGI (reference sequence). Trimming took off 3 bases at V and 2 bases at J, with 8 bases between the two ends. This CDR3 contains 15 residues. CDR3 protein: CASSYNLPGANVLTF. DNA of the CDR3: TGTGCCAGCAGTTATAACTTGCCTGGGGCCAACGTCCTGACTTTC.

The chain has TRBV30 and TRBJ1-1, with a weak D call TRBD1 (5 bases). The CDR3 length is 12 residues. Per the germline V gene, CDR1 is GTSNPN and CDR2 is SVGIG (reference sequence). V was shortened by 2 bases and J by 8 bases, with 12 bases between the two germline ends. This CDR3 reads CAWSISGAEAFF. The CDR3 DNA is TGTGCCTGGAGTATTAGCGGGGCAGAAGCTTTCTTT.

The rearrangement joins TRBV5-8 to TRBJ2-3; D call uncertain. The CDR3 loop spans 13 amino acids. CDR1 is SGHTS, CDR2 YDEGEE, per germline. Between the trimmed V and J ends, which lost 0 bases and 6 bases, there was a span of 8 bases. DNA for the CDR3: TGTGCCAGCAGCTTGGAACTCCGCGATACGCAGTATTTT. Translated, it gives CASSLELRDTQYF.

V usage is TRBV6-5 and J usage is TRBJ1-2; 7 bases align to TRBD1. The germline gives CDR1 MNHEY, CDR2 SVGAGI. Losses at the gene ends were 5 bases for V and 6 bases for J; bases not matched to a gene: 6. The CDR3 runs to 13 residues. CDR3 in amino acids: CASSLRQGHGYTF. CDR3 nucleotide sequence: TGTGCCAGCAGTCTAAGACAGGGCCATGGCTACACCTTC.

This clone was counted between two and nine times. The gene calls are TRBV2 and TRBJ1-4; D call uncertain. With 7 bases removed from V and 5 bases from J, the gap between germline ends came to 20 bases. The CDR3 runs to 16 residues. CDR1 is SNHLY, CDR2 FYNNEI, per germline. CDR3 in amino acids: CASTREGQFGNEKLFF. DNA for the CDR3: TGTGCCAGCACTAGGGAGGGTCAATTTGGAAATGAAAAACTGTTTTTT.

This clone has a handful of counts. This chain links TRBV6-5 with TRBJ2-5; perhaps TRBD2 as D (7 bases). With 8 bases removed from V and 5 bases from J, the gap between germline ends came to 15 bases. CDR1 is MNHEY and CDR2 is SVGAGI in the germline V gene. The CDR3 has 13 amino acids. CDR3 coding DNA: TGTGCCAGCGGGGGGGGGCAGGAGGAGACCCAGTACTTC. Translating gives CASGGGQEETQYF.

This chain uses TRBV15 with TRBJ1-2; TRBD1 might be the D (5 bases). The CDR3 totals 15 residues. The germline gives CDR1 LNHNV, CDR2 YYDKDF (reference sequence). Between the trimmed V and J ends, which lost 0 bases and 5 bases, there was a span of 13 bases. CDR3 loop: CATSRDQGVGYGYTF. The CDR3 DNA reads TGTGCCACCAGCAGAGATCAAGGGGTAGGGTATGGCTACACCTTC.

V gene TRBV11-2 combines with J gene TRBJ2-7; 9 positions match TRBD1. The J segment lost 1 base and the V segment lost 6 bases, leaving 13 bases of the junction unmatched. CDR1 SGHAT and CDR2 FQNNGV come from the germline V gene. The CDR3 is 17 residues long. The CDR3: CASRPTGTGTRSYEQYF. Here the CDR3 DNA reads TGTGCCAGCAGACCTACCGGGACAGGGACCAGGTCCTACGAGCAGTACTTC.

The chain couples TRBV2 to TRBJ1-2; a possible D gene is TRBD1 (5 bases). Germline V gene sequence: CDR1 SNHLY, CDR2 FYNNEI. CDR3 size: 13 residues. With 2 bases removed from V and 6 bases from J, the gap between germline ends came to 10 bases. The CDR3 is CASSEWGLDGYTF. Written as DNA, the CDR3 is TGTGCCAGCAGTGAATGGGGCTTGGATGGCTACACCTTC.

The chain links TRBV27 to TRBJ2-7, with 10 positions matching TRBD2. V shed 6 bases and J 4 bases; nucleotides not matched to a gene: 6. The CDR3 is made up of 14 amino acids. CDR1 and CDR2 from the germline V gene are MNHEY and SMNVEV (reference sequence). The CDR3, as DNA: TGTGCCAGCAGCTCGGGACTAGCGTGGTACGAGCAGTACTTC. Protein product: CASSSGLAWYEQYF.

The CDR3 sequence is CASSLAQLPYGYTF. The CDR3 DNA follows: TGTGCCAGCAGCTTAGCACAGCTGCCCTATGGCTACACCTTC. The chain combines TRBV7-9 with TRBJ1-2; the D is unclear. The CDR3 runs 14 residues. Per germline, CDR1 SEHNR and CDR2 FQNEAQ (reference sequence). V was trimmed by 0 bases and J by 4 bases, leaving 9 bases between them.

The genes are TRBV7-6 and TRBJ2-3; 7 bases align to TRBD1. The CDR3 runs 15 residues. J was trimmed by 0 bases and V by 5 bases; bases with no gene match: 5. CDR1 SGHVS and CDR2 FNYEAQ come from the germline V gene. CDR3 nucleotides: TGTGCCAGCAGCACAACAGGGGCTAGCACAGATACGCAGTATTTT. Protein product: CASSTTGASTDTQYF. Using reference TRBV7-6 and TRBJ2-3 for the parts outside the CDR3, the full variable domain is GAGVSQSPRYKVTKRGQDVALRCDPISGHVSLYWYRQALGQGPEFLTYFNYEAQQDKSGLPNDRFSAERPEGSISTLTIQRTEQRDSAMYRCASSTTGASTDTQYFGPGTRLTVL.

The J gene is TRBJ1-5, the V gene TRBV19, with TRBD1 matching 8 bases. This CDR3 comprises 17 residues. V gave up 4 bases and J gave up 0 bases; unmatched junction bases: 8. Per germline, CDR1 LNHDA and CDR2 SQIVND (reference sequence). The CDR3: CASSKGQGTYSNQPQHF. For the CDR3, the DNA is TGTGCCAGTAGTAAAGGACAGGGAACATATAGCAATCAGCCCCAGCATTTT. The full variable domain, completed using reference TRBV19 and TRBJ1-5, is DGGITQSPKYLFRKEGQNVTLSCEQNLNHDAMYWYRQDPGQGLRLIYYSQIVNDFQKGDIAEGYSVSREKKESFPLTVTSAQKNPTAFYLCASSKGQGTYSNQPQHFGDGTRLSIL.

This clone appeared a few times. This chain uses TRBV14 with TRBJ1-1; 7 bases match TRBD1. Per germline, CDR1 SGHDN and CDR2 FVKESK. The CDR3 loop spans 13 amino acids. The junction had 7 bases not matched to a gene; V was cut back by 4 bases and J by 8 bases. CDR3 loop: CASSRDREEEAFF. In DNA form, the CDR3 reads TGTGCCAGCAGCCGAGACAGGGAAGAGGAAGCTTTCTTT.

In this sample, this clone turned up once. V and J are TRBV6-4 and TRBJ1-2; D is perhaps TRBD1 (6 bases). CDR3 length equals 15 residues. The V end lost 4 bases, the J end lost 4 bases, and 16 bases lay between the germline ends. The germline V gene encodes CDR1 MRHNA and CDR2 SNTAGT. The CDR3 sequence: CASSAAGASPYGYTF. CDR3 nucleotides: TGTGCCAGCAGTGCAGCGGGGGCCTCCCCCTATGGCTACACCTTC.

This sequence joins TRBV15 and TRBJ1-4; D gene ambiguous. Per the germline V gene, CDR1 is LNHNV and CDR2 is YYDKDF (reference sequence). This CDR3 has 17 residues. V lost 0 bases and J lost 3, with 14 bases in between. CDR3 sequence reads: CATSRDLLKRANEKLFF. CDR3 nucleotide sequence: TGTGCCACCAGCAGAGATCTCCTCAAGAGGGCTAATGAAAAACTGTTTTTT.

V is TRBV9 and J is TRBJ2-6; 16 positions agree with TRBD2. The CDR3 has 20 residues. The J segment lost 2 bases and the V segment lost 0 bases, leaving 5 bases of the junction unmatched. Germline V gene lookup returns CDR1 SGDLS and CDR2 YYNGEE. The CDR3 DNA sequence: TGTGCCAGCAGCGTAGCGGCGGGACTAGCGGGGGGGACTGGGGCCAACGTCCTGACTTTC. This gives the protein CASSVAAGLAGGTGANVLTF.

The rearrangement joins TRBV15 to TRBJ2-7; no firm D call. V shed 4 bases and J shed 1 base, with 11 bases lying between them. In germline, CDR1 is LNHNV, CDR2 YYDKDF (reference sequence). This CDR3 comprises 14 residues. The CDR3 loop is CATSMPTISYEQYF. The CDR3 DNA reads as TGTGCCACCAGCATGCCGACAATTTCCTACGAGCAGTACTTC. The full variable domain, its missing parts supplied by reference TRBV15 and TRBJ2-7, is DAMVIQNPRYQVTQFGKPVTLSCSQTLNHNVMYWYQQKSSQAPKLLFHYYDKDFNNEADTPDNFQSRRPNTSFCFLDIRSPGLGDTAMYLCATSMPTISYEQYFGPGTRLTVT.